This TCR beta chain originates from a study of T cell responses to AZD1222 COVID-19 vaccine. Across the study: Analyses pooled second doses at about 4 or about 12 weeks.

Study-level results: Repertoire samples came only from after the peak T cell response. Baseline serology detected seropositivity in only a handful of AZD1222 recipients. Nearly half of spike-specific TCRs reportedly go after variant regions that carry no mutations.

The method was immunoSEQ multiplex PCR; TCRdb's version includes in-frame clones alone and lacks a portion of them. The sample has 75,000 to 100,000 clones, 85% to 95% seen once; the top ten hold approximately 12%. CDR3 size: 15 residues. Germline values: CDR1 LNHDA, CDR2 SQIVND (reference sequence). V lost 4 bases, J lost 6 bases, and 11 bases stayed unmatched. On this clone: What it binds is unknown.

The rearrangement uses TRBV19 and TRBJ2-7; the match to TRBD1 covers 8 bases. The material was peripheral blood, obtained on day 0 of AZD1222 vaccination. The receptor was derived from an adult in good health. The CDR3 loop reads CASSTAGQGLSEQYF. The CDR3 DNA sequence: TGTGCCAGTAGTACCGCCGGACAGGGATTAAGCGAGCAGTACTTC.